This T cell receptor beta chain was sequenced in a study of CD8 T cells in Susac syndrome. With random hexamers, 0.5 to 1 ug RNA was reverse transcribed. TCRdb independently ran MiXCR on the immunoSEQ multiplex PCR reads; one entry per CDR3 protein. The top ten hold 0.1% of the sample, which has about 240,000 distinct CDR3 sequences, 90% to 96% seen once. In germline, CDR1 is MGHRA, CDR2 YSYEKL. The CDR3 has 19 amino acids. The J segment lost 1 base and the V segment lost 5 bases, leaving 11 bases of the junction unmatched. The chain links TRBV4-1 to TRBJ2-1; 13 bases are shared with TRBD2. This receptor was taken from a human donor with Susac syndrome. The specimen sequenced was CD4+ T cells from PBMCs. The CDR3 spells CASSAQTSGGRLSYNEQFF. The CDR3 DNA is TGCGCCAGCAGCGCTCAGACTAGCGGGGGGAGGCTTTCCTACAATGAGCAGTTCTTC.